Shown below are 4 T cell receptor beta chains from a single sample sequenced in a study of CD8+ T cells in alopecia areata. Extracted RNA was reverse transcribed, and the resulting cDNA served as sequencing template. The data were produced by immunoSEQ multiplex PCR, yet TCRdb's version contains in-frame clones alone and is incomplete. Among about 88,000 clones, around 47% were seen once, and the ten largest hold around 18%. Treatment specified: oral pan-JAK inhibitor, 5-10 mg twice daily. This material consisted of CD8+ T cells sorted from blood, taken at week 24, from a patient treated with tofacitinib. These TCRs come from a human donor with alopecia areata.

This clone was seen once. This chain connects TRBV2 to TRBJ2-1, with TRBD1 identical over 7 bases. The germline V gene encodes CDR1 SNHLY and CDR2 FYNNEI. J gave up 3 bases and V 7 bases, and 9 bases lay outside the gene matches. CDR3 length: 15 residues. CDR3 sequence: CASTLSWTGYNEQFF. The CDR3 DNA reads TGTGCCAGCACCTTATCTTGGACAGGCTACAATGAGCAGTTCTTC. The full variable domain, its missing parts supplied by reference TRBV2 and TRBJ2-1, is EPEVTQTPSHQVTQMGQEVILRCVPISNHLYFYWYRQILGQKVEFLVSFYNNEISEKSEIFDDQFSVERPDGSNFTLKIRSTKLEDSAMYFCASTLSWTGYNEQFFGPGTRLTVL.

This clone came up a few times. The genes are TRBV29-1 and TRBJ2-7, with 7 bases aligning to TRBD1. CDR3 size: 15 residues. Trimming removed 0 bases from V and 4 bases from J; junction bases left unmatched: 9. Looked up from germline, CDR1 is SQVTM and CDR2 is ANQGSEA. The CDR3, as DNA: TGCAGCGTTGAAGATCCGAGACAGGGAACGTACGAGCAGTACTTC. It specifies CSVEDPRQGTYEQYF.

The chain combines TRBV2 with TRBJ2-7; TRBD1 is a possible D gene (6 bases). This CDR3 is 20 amino acids long. Trimming took off 1 base at V and 0 bases at J, with 25 bases between the two ends. Germline V lookup: CDR1 SNHLY, CDR2 FYNNEI. The CDR3 here is CASSEVLGTREGSDSYEQYF. The DNA of the CDR3 is TGTGCCAGCAGTGAAGTTCTCGGGACAAGGGAAGGGAGTGACTCCTACGAGCAGTACTTC.

This clone was counted a few times. The gene calls are TRBV7-9 and TRBJ2-1; the D is unclear. CDR1 is SEHNR and CDR2 is FQNEAQ in the germline V gene (reference sequence). V lost 4 bases, J lost 4 bases, and 5 bases lay in between. The CDR3 spans 12 residues. The chain's CDR3 is CASSSMYNEQFF. DNA for the CDR3: TGTGCCAGCAGCTCCATGTACAATGAGCAGTTCTTC. The full variable domain, with the rest looked up from reference TRBV7-9 and TRBJ2-1, is DTGVSQNPRHKITKRGQNVTFRCDPISEHNRLYWYRQTLGQGPEFLTYFQNEAQLEKSRLLSDRFSAERPKGSFSTLEIQRTEQGDSAMYLCASSSMYNEQFFGPGTRLTVL.